The TCR beta chain under discussion was sequenced for a study of blood T cell repertoires in COVID-19. Study processing details: Estimation of nucleated cell counts relied on the amplification of reference gene primers. TCRdb's table, derived via immunoSEQ multiplex PCR, lists solely in-frame clones and lacks some. The D gene and trimming were derived from the DNA, and the V and J assignments and clone size from that table. In the table there are under 200,000 clones, around 90% of which are singletons. In germline, CDR1 is LGHNA, CDR2 YNFKEQ. This CDR3 has 16 amino acids. Trimming cost V 10 bases and J 7 bases; bases outside gene matches: 20.

This TCR derives from a man in his fifties with acute or convalescent COVID-19. Sample: peripheral blood. The rearrangement links TRBV4-2 to TRBJ2-5, with 8 bases matching TRBD2. This chain's CDR3 is CATSTDWAGGIGTQYF. DNA for the CDR3: TGTGCCACCTCGACTGACTGGGCGGGGGGAATCGGGACCCAGTACTTC.